This T cell receptor (beta chain) was obtained from a study of control samples from healthy donors and cancer patients. V was clipped by 4 bases and J by 3 bases; unmatched bases: 1. The CDR3 is made up of 14 amino acids. The germline V gene encodes CDR1 MNHEY and CDR2 SVGAGI. Some clones are missing from TCRdb's copy, which holds only in-frame ones; the method was immunoSEQ multiplex PCR. The table shows about 150,000 clones, with 85% to 90% occurring only once. Material for sequencing was blood. The V and J genes are TRBV6-5 and TRBJ1-4, with 8 bases lining up with TRBD1. The clonotype originates from a young man in good health. This chain's CDR3 is CASSLDRANEKLFF. The CDR3 region has the DNA TGTGCCAGCAGTTTGGACAGGGCTAATGAAAAACTGTTTTTT.